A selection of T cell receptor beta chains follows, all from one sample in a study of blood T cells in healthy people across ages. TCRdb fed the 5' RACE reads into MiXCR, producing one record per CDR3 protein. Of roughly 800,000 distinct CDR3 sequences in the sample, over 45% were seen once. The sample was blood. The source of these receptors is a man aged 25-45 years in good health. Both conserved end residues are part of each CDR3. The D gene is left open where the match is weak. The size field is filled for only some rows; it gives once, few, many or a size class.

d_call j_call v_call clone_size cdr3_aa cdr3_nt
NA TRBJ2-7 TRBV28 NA CASSLTARYEQYF TGTGCCAGCAGTTTAACAGCCCGCTACGAGCAGTACTTC
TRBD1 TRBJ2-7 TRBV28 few CASKRETGTYEQYF TGTGCCAGCAAGAGGGAGACAGGGACCTACGAGCAGTACTTC
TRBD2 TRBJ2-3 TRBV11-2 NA CASRNGLAAQDTQYF TGTGCCAGCAGGAATGGACTAGCGGCACAAGATACGCAGTATTTT
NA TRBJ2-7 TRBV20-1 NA CSARDSRGMGYEQYF TGCAGTGCTAGAGATTCGAGGGGTATGGGCTACGAGCAGTACTTC
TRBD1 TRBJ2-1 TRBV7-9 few CASSRRLGQGALSYNEQFF TGTGCCAGCAGCCGACGCCTTGGACAGGGGGCCCTCTCCTACAATGAGCAGTTCTTC
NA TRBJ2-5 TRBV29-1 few CSVGGGLQETQYF TGCAGCGTTGGGGGGGGCCTCCAAGAGACCCAGTACTTC
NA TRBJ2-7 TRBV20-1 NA CSAARTPGQSNPYEQYF TGCAGTGCCGCGAGGACCCCAGGGCAGAGCAACCCCTACGAGCAGTACTTC
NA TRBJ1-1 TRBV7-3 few CASSLGGGGTEAFF TGTGCCAGCAGCTTGGGGGGAGGAGGGACTGAAGCTTTCTTT
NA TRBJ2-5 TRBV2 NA CASRDQPPGFGSSQYF TGTGCCAGCAGGGACCAGCCGCCCGGGTTCGGTTCCTCCCAGTACTTC
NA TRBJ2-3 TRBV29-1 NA CSVARDSSTDTQYF TGCAGCGTTGCCCGGGACTCGAGCACAGATACGCAGTATTTT
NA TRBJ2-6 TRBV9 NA CASRGSAGANVLTF TGTGCCAGCAGGGGTTCCGCTGGGGCCAACGTCCTGACTTTC
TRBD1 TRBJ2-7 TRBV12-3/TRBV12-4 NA CASTQSGQLSYEQYF TGTGCCAGCACCCAATCGGGACAGCTCTCCTACGAGCAGTACTTC
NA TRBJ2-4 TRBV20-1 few CSARRGQVAKNIQYF TGCAGTGCGCGAAGGGGCCAGGTAGCCAAAAACATTCAGTACTTC
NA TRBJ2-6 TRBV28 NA CASNTGSGANVLTF TGTGCCAGCAATACAGGCTCTGGGGCCAACGTCCTGACTTTC